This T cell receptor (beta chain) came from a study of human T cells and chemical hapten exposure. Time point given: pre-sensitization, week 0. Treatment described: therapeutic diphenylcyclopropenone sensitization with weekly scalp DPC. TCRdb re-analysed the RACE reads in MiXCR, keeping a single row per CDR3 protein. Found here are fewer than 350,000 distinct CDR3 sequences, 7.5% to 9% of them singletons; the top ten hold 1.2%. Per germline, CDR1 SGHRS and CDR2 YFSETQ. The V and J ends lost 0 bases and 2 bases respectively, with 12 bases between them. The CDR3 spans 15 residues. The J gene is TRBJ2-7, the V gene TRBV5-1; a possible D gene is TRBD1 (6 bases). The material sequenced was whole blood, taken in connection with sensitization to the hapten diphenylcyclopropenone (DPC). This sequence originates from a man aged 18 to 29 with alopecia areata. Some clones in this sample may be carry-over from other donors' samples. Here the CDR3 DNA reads TGCGCCAGCAGCTTGGTGGCAGGGGCCCCCTACGAGCAGTACTTC. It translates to CASSLVAGAPYEQYF.